This note documents a single T cell receptor (beta chain) sequence. Its specificity is unknown. The sample belongs to a study of cytomegalovirus exposure and HLA in healthy donors. Regarding the study as a whole: In a later analysis, CMV-associated beta chains were mostly HLA-associated, it appeared. DRB1 showed the most TCR associations and HLA-C the fewest in a later analysis, as rates varied by HLA locus. Among immune exposure information, only CMV serostatus was available.

This CDR3 spans 15 amino acids. CDR1 LNHDA and CDR2 SQIVND come from the germline V gene (reference sequence). Trimming left V 7 bases short and J 4 bases short, with 14 bases between. Use of 60 Vbeta and 13 Jbeta primers characterized the PCR. Method: immunoSEQ multiplex PCR; TCRdb's copy keeps in-frame clones and lacks some. Among more than 150,000 clones, roughly 80% were seen once, and the ten largest hold approximately 2.9%. The sample comprised PBMCs. The chain couples TRBV19 to TRBJ2-6; TRBD2 might be the D (5 bases). This clonotype originated in a woman in her forties or fifties in good health and CMV-seropositive. The CDR3 loop reads CASTVRGFGANVLTF. CDR3 coding DNA: TGTGCCAGTACGGTCAGAGGGTTCGGGGCCAACGTCCTGACTTTC.